Following are 13 T cell receptor beta chains from one sample sequenced in a study of a mutant IDH1 vaccine in newly diagnosed glioma. Specified time point: week 47, end of study. Doses comprised 300 ug of mutant IDH1 20-mer peptide each, plus topical imiquimod. The antigens of these receptors remain unknown. The data were produced by immunoSEQ multiplex PCR, yet TCRdb's version contains in-frame clones alone and is incomplete. The data show 20,000 to 30,000 clones, with around 80% seen just once and 3% to 4% held by the top ten. The specimen was PBMCs, collected from a glioma patient whose treatment included an IDH1 peptide vaccine. These receptors came from a man aged 35 to 55 with glioma. Some clones in this sample may be carry-over from other donors' samples.

The sample holds a few counts of this clone. The chain joins TRBV7-9 to TRBJ1-2; no clear D. V was trimmed by 3 bases and J by 2 bases, leaving 7 bases between them. Per the germline V gene, CDR1 is SEHNR and CDR2 is FQNEAQ (reference sequence). The CDR3 is 13 residues long. This CDR3 is CASSLGTNYGYTF. CDR3 bases: TGTGCCAGCAGCTTGGGCACCAACTATGGCTACACCTTC. The full variable domain, in which reference TRBV7-9 and TRBJ1-2 provide the parts outside the CDR3, is DTGVSQNPRHKITKRGQNVTFRCDPISEHNRLYWYRQTLGQGPEFLTYFQNEAQLEKSRLLSDRFSAERPKGSFSTLEIQRTEQGDSAMYLCASSLGTNYGYTFGSGTRLTVV.

This chain connects TRBV29-1 to TRBJ1-2; D unresolved. The CDR3 runs 13 residues. Germline V gene sequence: CDR1 SQVTM, CDR2 ANQGSEA. The germline V and J ends were trimmed by 3 bases and 0 bases, with 8 bases remaining between them. CDR3 nucleotides: TGCAGCGTTGAGCAGGCCACTAACTATGGCTACACCTTC. Protein product: CSVEQATNYGYTF.

The chain carries TRBV19 and TRBJ2-7; 9 nucleotides match TRBD1. CDR1 and CDR2 from the germline V gene are LNHDA and SQIVND (reference sequence). The junction had 7 bases not matched to a gene; V was cut back by 5 bases and J by 5 bases. This CDR3 is built from 14 residues. The CDR3 DNA sequence: TGTGCCAGTAGTCCTCGGGACAGGGTCAACGAGCAGTACTTC. This encodes CASSPRDRVNEQYF.

This rearrangement joins TRBV7-8 to TRBJ2-1; 11 positions agree with TRBD1. This CDR3 region has 16 residues. V was pared by 0 bases and J by 8 bases, with 6 bases of the junction left unmatched. Germline-derived CDR1 and CDR2 are SGHVS and FQNEAQ. The CDR3 bases are TGTGCCAGCAGCTTAGCCTACGGGACAGGGGGGCATGAGCAGTTCTTC. It encodes CASSLAYGTGGHEQFF.

V usage is TRBV9 and J usage is TRBJ2-1; D is ambiguous. The CDR3 is 13 amino acids. Between the trimmed V and J ends, which lost 0 bases and 10 bases, there was a span of 11 bases. CDR1 and CDR2 from the germline V gene are SGDLS and YYNGEE. CDR3 loop: CASSVATLGEQFF. As DNA, the CDR3 is TGTGCCAGCAGCGTAGCTACTTTGGGAGAGCAGTTCTTC.

The chain combines TRBV18 with TRBJ1-1; TRBD1 matches 7 bases. V dropped 2 bases and J dropped 3; count of bases not matched to a gene: 3. Germline CDR1 is KGHSH and CDR2 is LQKENI. This CDR3 has 14 amino acids. The CDR3 DNA follows: TGTGCCAGCTCACCATGGACAGGCGACACTGAAGCTTTCTTT. This gives the protein CASSPWTGDTEAFF.

The V call is TRBV7-2, the J call TRBJ1-2; unclear D gene. This CDR3 region has 12 residues. The V end lost 1 base, the J end lost 8 bases, and 8 bases lay between the germline ends. Germline values: CDR1 SGHTA, CDR2 FQGNSA. CDR3 sequence: CASSLDISGYTF. For the CDR3, the DNA is TGTGCCAGCAGCTTAGACATTTCCGGCTACACCTTC.

The J gene is TRBJ1-1, the V gene TRBV9; a possible D gene is TRBD1 (6 bases). Germline V gives CDR1 SGDLS, CDR2 YYNGEE. The CDR3 is 14 residues long. Trimming left V 0 bases short and J 2 bases short, with 8 bases between. The chain's CDR3 is CASSVVQGNTEAFF. The CDR3 DNA sequence: TGTGCCAGCAGCGTAGTACAGGGAAACACTGAAGCTTTCTTT.

As for this clone: The germline gene is not matched at one end of the junction; a read error may be the cause. The chain is built from TRBV4-2 and TRBJ2-1, with TRBD2 identical over 12 bases. This CDR3 has 19 amino acids. Germline-derived CDR1 and CDR2 are LGHNA and YNFKEQ. CDR3 sequence reads: CASSQEPLAGGPFINEQFF. DNA for the CDR3: TGTGCCAGCAGCCAAGAGCCTCTAGCGGGGGGGCCGTTTATCAATGAGCAATTCTTC.

The CDR3 DNA sequence: TGTGCCAGCAGCCCGCCCCGCCGGGGGGCTGACGGGGAGCTGTTTTTT. Protein: CASSPPRRGADGELFF. V usage is TRBV4-2 and J usage is TRBJ2-2; maybe TRBD2 (7 bases). This CDR3 comprises 16 residues. Trimming left V 4 bases short and J 7 bases short, with 19 bases between. The germline gives CDR1 LGHNA, CDR2 YNFKEQ.

The CDR3 DNA follows: TGTGCCAGCAGCTTAGATCGCACTGAAGCTTTCTTT. The encoded protein is CASSLDRTEAFF. The V and J genes are TRBV7-9 and TRBJ1-1; D is uncertain. The CDR3 consists of 12 residues. The V end was cut by 1 base, the J end by 4 bases, with 4 bases between. Germline V gene sequence: CDR1 SEHNR, CDR2 FQNEAQ (reference sequence).

The V gene is TRBV10-3, the J gene TRBJ1-6; D not certain. This CDR3 contains 15 residues. Per the germline V gene, CDR1 is ENHRY and CDR2 is SYGVKD. V was shortened by 6 bases and J by 7 bases, with 16 bases between the two germline ends. In DNA form, the CDR3 reads TGTGCCATCAGATTCTTTACCTCCCTGAATTCACCCCTCCACTTT. Protein product: CAIRFFTSLNSPLHF.

This chain links TRBV5-1 with TRBJ2-2, with D possibly being TRBD1 (6 bases). This CDR3 contains 15 residues. Trimming stripped 1 base from V and 7 bases from J, with 14 bases between. Per germline, CDR1 SGHRS and CDR2 YFSETQ. Written as DNA, the CDR3 is TGCGCCAGCAGCTTGTACAGGGAAGGACACGGGGAGCTGTTTTTT. Residues: CASSLYREGHGELFF.